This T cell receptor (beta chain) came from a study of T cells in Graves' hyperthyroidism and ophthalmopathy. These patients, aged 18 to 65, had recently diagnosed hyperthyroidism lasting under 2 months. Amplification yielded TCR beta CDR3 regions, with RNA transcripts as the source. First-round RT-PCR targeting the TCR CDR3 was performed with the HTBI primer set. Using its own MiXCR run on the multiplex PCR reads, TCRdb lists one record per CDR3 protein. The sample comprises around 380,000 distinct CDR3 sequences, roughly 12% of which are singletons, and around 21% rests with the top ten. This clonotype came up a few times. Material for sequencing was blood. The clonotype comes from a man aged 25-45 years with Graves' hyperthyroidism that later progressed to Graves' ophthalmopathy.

CDR3 nucleotides: TGTGCCAGCAGCCCGGGACCGTTCACTGAAGCTTTCTTT. This translates into CASSPGPFTEAFF. V is TRBV13 and J is TRBJ1-1; D is possibly TRBD1 (5 bases). The CDR3 is made up of 13 amino acids. Trimming removed 5 bases from V and 4 bases from J, with 11 bases in between. Germline CDR1 PRHDT, CDR2 FYEKMQ (reference sequence).